This T cell receptor beta chain was sequenced in a study of T cell responses to AZD1222 COVID-19 vaccine. Study-wide findings and caveats: Increases in Spike-specific TCR breadth and depth were seen after two AZD1222 doses.

Some clones are missing from TCRdb's copy, which holds only in-frame ones; the method was immunoSEQ multiplex PCR. This table holds some 190,000 clones, roughly 92% found once. Concerning this clone itself: The target antigen is unknown.

The V gene lost 6 bases and the J gene lost 8 bases, with 17 bases spanning the gap. Germline loops: CDR1 SGHTA, CDR2 FQGNSA. The CDR3 has 14 amino acids. This sample comprised peripheral blood, obtained on day 0 of AZD1222 vaccination. This receptor was identified in an adult in good health. The rearrangement uses TRBV7-2 and TRBJ2-1, with D tentatively TRBD1 (7 bases). The CDR3 protein is CASRGGGGPDEQFF. DNA of the CDR3: TGTGCCAGCAGAGGGGGCGGAGGGCCCGATGAGCAGTTCTTC.